This TCR beta chain was captured by sequencing in a study of beta chain features in type 1 diabetes. The CDR3 runs to 18 residues. Germline CDR1 and CDR2: SGDLS and YYNGEE. V dropped 3 bases and J dropped 4 bases, with 23 bases sitting between them. Of the isolated RNA, all was reverse transcribed, and so the sequenced material was expressed TCRB transcripts. The data were produced by immunoSEQ multiplex PCR, yet TCRdb's version contains in-frame clones alone and is incomplete. Of about half a million clones listed, about an eighth were seen once; the top ten hold more than 0.045%. This clone has only a few counts.

The V gene is TRBV9, the J gene TRBJ2-1, with D perhaps being TRBD1 or TRBD2 (5 bases each). The sample was naive CD4+ T cells from blood. This clonotype was obtained from a woman between 18 and 29 years old in good health. The CDR3 loop reads CASSGSKSPGTAYNEQFF. The CDR3 DNA sequence: TGTGCCAGCAGCGGTAGTAAAAGCCCTGGGACCGCGTACAATGAGCAGTTCTTC.